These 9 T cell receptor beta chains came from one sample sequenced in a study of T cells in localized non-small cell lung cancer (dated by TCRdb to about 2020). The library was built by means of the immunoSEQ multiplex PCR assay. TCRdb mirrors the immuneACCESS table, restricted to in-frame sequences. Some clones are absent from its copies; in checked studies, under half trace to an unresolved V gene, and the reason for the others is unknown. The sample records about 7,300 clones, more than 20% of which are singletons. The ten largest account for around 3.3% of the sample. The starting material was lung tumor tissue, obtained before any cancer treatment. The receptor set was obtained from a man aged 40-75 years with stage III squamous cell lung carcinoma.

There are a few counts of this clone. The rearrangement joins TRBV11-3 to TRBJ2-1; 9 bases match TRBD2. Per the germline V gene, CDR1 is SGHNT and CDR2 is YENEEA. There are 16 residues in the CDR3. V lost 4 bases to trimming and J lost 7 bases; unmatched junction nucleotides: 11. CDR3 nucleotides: TGTGCCAGCAGCTCTCTAGGGCTAGCGGGAAGGAATGAGCAGTTCTTC. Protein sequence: CASSSLGLAGRNEQFF.

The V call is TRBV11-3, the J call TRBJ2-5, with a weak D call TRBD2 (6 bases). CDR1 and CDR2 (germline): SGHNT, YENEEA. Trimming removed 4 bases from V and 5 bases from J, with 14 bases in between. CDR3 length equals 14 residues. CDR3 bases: TGTGCCAGCAGCTCCGCGGGGCTAATGGAGACCCAGTACTTC. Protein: CASSSAGLMETQYF.

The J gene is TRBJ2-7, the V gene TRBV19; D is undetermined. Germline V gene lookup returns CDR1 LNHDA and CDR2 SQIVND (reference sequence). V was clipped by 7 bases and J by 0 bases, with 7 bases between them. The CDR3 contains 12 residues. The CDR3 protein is CASTGSSYEQYF. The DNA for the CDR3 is TGTGCCAGTACCGGTAGCTCCTACGAGCAGTACTTC.

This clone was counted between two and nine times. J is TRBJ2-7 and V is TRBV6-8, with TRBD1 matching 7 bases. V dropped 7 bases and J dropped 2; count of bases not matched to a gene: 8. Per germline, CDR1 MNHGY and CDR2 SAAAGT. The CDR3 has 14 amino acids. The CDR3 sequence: CASTYSTGPYEQYF. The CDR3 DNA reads TGTGCCAGCACCTACTCGACAGGGCCCTACGAGCAGTACTTC.

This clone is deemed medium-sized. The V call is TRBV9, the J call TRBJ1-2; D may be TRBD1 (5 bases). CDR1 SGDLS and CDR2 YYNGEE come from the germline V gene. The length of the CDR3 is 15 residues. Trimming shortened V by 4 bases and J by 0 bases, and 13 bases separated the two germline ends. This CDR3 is CASSPHGGANYGYTF. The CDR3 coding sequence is TGTGCCAGCAGCCCACATGGGGGGGCTAACTATGGCTACACCTTC.

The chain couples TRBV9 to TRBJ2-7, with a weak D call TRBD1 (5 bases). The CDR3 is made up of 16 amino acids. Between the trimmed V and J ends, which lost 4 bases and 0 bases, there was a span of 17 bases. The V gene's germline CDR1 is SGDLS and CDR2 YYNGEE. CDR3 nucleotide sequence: TGTGCCAGCAGCCCCGACTCGGACATTAGCTCCTACGAGCAGTACTTC. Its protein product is CASSPDSDISSYEQYF.

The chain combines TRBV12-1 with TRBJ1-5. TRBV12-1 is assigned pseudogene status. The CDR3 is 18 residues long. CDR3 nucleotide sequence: TGTGCCAGCAGCCAGGGACGTAGGTCCGGGACGAGCAATCAGCCCCAGCATTTT. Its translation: CASSQGRRSGTSNQPQHF.

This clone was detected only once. Here the CDR3 reads CASSLRGQGRNEQFF. The CDR3, as DNA: TGTGCCAGCAGTTTAAGGGGACAGGGGAGGAATGAGCAGTTCTTC. The rearrangement joins TRBV28 to TRBJ2-1; 10 bases match TRBD1. This CDR3 is built from 15 residues. Germline CDR1 reads MDHEN; CDR2 reads SYDVKM. The ends lost 2 bases at V and 7 bases at J; junction bases unmatched: 5. Combining the CDR3 with reference TRBV28 and TRBJ2-1 gives the whole variable domain DVKVTQSSRYLVKRTGEKVFLECVQDMDHENMFWYRQDPGLGLRLIYFSYDVKMKEKGDIPEGYSVSREKKERFSLILESASTNQTSMYLCASSLRGQGRNEQFFGPGTRLTVL.

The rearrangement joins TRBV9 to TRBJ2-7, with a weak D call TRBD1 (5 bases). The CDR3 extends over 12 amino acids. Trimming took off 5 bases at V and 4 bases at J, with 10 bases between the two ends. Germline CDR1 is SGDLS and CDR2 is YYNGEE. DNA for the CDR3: TGTGCCAGCAGTTGGCAGGGTTACGAGCAGTACTTC. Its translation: CASSWQGYEQYF.